One T cell receptor (beta chain) is described in this entry. Its target is not known. This table comes from immunoSEQ multiplex PCR, and its TCRdb copy is limited to in-frame clones, with some not included. The repertoire consists of approximately 100,000 clones, with approximately 90% occurring once and the leading ten covering about 4%. The sample originates from a study of T cells in localized non-small cell lung cancer. Study-level findings and limits: The greatest T cell clonality was found in uninvolved adjacent lung (higher than in tumor).

CDR1 MNHEY and CDR2 SVGAGI come from the germline V gene. The CDR3 spans 9 residues. V gave up 11 bases and J gave up 6 bases, with 7 bases separating them. This TCR was sampled from a woman aged 35 to 70 with stage II squamous cell lung carcinoma. Sequenced material: PBMCs, taken before any cancer treatment. The rearrangement joins TRBV6-5 to TRBJ1-2; D is undetermined. The CDR3, as DNA: TGTGCCGCTGGGGATGGCTACACCTTC. Amino acid sequence: CAAGDGYTF.